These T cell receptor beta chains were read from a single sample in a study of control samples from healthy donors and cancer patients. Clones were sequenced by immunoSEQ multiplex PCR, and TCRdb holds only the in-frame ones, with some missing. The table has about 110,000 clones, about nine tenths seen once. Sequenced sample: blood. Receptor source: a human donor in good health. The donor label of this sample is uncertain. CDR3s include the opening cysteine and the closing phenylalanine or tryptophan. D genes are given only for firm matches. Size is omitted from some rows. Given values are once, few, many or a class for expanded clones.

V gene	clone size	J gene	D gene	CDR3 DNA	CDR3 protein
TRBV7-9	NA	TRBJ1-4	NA	TGTGCCAGCAGCTTAGGTGACTCAAGAGGAAAACTGTTTTTT	CASSLGDSRGKLFF
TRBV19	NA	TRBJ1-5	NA	TGTGCCAGTAGTACGGGGCCTGCTCAGCCCCAGCATTTT	CASSTGPAQPQHF
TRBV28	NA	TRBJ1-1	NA	TGTGCCAGCAGTCTGGGACACCAAGGATCGAACACTGAAGCTTTCTTT	CASSLGHQGSNTEAFF
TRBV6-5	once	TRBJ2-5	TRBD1	TGTGCCAGCACCCGGGAAGGACAGGGATCAGAGACCCAGTACTTC	CASTREGQGSETQYF
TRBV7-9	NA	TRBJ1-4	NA	TGTGCCAGCAGCTTGACAGGAGAAAAACTGTTTTTT	CASSLTGEKLFF
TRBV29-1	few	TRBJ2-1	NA	TGCAGCGTCCTACAGGACCTCCGGGCCTACAATGAGCAGTTCTTC	CSVLQDLRAYNEQFF
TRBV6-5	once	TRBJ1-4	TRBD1	TGTGCCAGCAGTTACGCGGGACAGGGGGTTGAAAAACTGTTTTTT	CASSYAGQGVEKLFF
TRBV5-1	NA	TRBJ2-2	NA	TGCGCCAGCAGCTTGGGGGAGAGAAAAGGCGGGGAGCTGTTTTTT	CASSLGERKGGELFF
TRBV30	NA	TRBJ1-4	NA	TGTGCCTGGAGTGTTGGTTCTTTTAGGGAAAAACTGTTTTTT	CAWSVGSFREKLFF
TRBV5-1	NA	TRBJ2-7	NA	TGCGCCAGCAGCTTTGCCTCGACAGACTACGAGCAGTACTTC	CASSFASTDYEQYF
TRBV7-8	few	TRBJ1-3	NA	TGTGCCAGCAGCCCAGACTCTGGAAACACCATATATTTT	CASSPDSGNTIYF
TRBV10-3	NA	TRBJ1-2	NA	TGTGCCATCAGTGAGTCATCGGTGGGAGGCTACACCTTC	CAISESSVGGYTF
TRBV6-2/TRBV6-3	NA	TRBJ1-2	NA	TGTGCCAGCAGTTCGACGGTGAACTATGGCTACACCTTC	CASSSTVNYGYTF
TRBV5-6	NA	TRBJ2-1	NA	TGTGCCAGCAGCTTGTCTGGACTATCCTTCTCCTACAATGAGCAGTTCTTC	CASSLSGLSFSYNEQFF
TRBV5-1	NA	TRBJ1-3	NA	TGCGCCAGCAGCCTGTTTGTTGGTGGAAACACCATATATTTT	CASSLFVGGNTIYF
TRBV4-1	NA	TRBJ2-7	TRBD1	TGCGCCAGCAGCCAAGCCAACAGGGGGAGACTCTACGAGCAGTACTTC	CASSQANRGRLYEQYF
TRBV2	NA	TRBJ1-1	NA	TGTGCCAGCAGTGAAGCGGGCGGCGCTTGGAACACTGAAGCTTTCTTT	CASSEAGGAWNTEAFF
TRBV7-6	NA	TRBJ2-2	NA	TGTGCCAGCAGCTTAGCTCGGGGGACCGGGGAGCTGTTTTTT	CASSLARGTGELFF
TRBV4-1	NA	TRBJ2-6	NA	TGCGCCAGCAGCCCAACCGCTGGTGAACTCTCTGGGGCCAACGTCCTGACTTTC	CASSPTAGELSGANVLTF
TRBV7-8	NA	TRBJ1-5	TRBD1	TGTGCCAGCAGCACGACAGGGGCCCGTCAGCCCCAGCATTTT	CASSTTGARQPQHF
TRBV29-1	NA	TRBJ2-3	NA	TGCAGCGTGGGGTTGGGGGATACGCAGTATTTT	CSVGLGDTQYF
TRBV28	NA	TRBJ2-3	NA	TGTGCCAGCAGTCATAACTTGCGGGGGCGTGATACGCAGTATTTT	CASSHNLRGRDTQYF
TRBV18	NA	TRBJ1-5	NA	TGTGCCAGCTCACCATCCTCAGGGATCAATCAGCCCCAGCATTTT	CASSPSSGINQPQHF
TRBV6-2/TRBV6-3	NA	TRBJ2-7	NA	TGTGCCAGCAGTTACCCCGACGGCCACTACGAGCAGTACTTC	CASSYPDGHYEQYF
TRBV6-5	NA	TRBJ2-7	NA	TGTGCCAGCAGTTACTCGCCAGGCCCCTACGAGCAGTACTTC	CASSYSPGPYEQYF
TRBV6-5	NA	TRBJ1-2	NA	TGTGCCAGCAGCCAGGGACGGCGAAATGGCTACACCTTC	CASSQGRRNGYTF
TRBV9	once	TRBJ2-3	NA	TGTGCCAGCAGCGAAGGGCCTAGCACAGATACGCAGTATTTT	CASSEGPSTDTQYF
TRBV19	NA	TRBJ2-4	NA	TGTGCCAGTAGTCCCGTTTGGGGCAGTGAAAACATTCAGTACTTC	CASSPVWGSENIQYF
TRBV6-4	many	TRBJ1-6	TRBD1	TGTGCCAGCGGCCGGGACAGGGGTTTGGTCTCCTATAATTCACCCCTCCACTTT	CASGRDRGLVSYNSPLHF
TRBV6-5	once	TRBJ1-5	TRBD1	TGTGCCAGCAGCAGACAGGGGAAGAGCAATCAGCCCCAGCATTTT	CASSRQGKSNQPQHF
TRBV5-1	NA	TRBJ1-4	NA	TGCGCCAGCAGCCGGGGCGGTTCGGAAAAACTGTTTTTT	CASSRGGSEKLFF
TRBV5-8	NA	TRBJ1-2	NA	TGTGCCAGCAGCTTAGGCAGATCTAGTGGCTACACCTTC	CASSLGRSSGYTF
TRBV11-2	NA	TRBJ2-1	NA	TGTGCCAGCAGCTCCTTGACCCCTTCCTACAATGAGCAGTTCTTC	CASSSLTPSYNEQFF
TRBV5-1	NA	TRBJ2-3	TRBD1	TGCGCCAGCAGCAAGATCACAGGGGAGCGGGATACGCAGTATTTT	CASSKITGERDTQYF
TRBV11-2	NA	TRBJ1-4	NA	TGTGCCAGCAGCTTCTACAGGGATGAAAAACTGTTTTTT	CASSFYRDEKLFF
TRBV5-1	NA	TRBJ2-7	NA	TGCGCCAGCAGCGACCCGGGCGGATCCTACGAGCAGTACTTC	CASSDPGGSYEQYF